This T cell receptor beta chain was sequenced in a study of T cells in Graves' hyperthyroidism and ophthalmopathy. CDR3 length: 16 amino acids. V was pared by 8 bases and J by 4 bases, with 11 bases of the junction left unmatched. From germline, CDR1 is SGHTA and CDR2 FQGTGA. In regard to this clonotype: Its matching antigen is unknown.

TCR beta CDR3 regions were amplified from RNA transcripts. TCR CDR3 underwent first-round RT-PCR with the HTBI primer set. TCRdb re-called the multiplex PCR reads with MiXCR, one entry per CDR3 protein. Found here are about 840,000 distinct CDR3 sequences, 35% to 40% of them singletons; the top ten hold around 9.3%. Based on clinical symptoms, serum thyroxine and TRAb, thyroid ultrasound and orbital computed tomography, diagnoses were reached. Study findings and constraints: Ophthalmopathy was model-predicted a median about six months pre-onset.

Material for sequencing was blood. The chain employs TRBV7-3 and TRBJ1-6, with TRBD1 matching 7 bases. The receptor was derived from a man between 18 and 29 years old with Graves' hyperthyroidism. CDR3 residues: CASGLGAGGYNSPLHF. CDR3 nucleotides: TGTGCCAGCGGCCTTGGGGCAGGGGGGTATAATTCACCCCTCCACTTT.